The T cell receptor beta chain described here comes from a study of T cell responses to AZD1222 COVID-19 vaccine. Broader study findings: Among vaccine-associated CD4 TCRs, coverage spanned spike, with dominance at 160-218 and 743-854. Samples come after the peak T cell response, not at day 14. Spike-specific TCR breadth and depth rose after two AZD1222 doses. Clonal diversity was possibly underestimated; the donors were predominantly white British and more often female.

In this sample, this clone turned up once. No antigen is known for it. The data were produced by immunoSEQ multiplex PCR, yet TCRdb's version contains in-frame clones alone and is incomplete. The sample lists about 140,000 clones; almost 90% were seen once. The TCR sequence derives from an adult in good health. Sequencing used peripheral blood, obtained on day 0 of AZD1222 vaccination.

This CDR3 is CASSGGQKNVLTF. The CDR3 DNA is TGTGCCAGCAGTGGCGGCCAAAAAAACGTCCTGACTTTC. The chain employs TRBV2 and TRBJ2-6; D is unresolved. Germline V gene data show CDR1 as SNHLY and CDR2 as FYNNEI. The CDR3 consists of 13 residues. The V and J ends lost 4 bases and 10 bases respectively, with 11 bases between them.